A selection of T cell receptor beta chains follows, all from one sample in a study of cytomegalovirus exposure and HLA in healthy donors. Assay: immunoSEQ multiplex PCR; the TCRdb copy retains only in-frame clones and omits some. The table has approximately 150,000 clones, approximately 80% seen once; the top ten hold approximately 14%. Sequencing was performed on PBMCs. The receptors derive from a woman aged 40 to 50 in good health and CMV-seronegative. Each CDR3 is given with its conserved first and last residue. A D gene is named only where the DNA matches it firmly. Only some rows state a clone size, as once, few, many or a class for expanded clones.

v_gene,d_gene,j_gene,abundance,CDR3nt,CDR3aa
TRBV7-9,TRBD1,TRBJ1-2,.,TGTGCCAGCAGCCCACGACAGGGGGGTGGCTACACCTTC,CASSPRQGGGYTF
TRBV7-9,.,TRBJ2-1,.,TGTTCCAGCAGCTTAGAACTAGCAGGGAGCAATGAGCAGTTCTTC,CSSSLELAGSNEQFF
TRBV12-5,TRBD2,TRBJ2-5,.,TGTGCTAGTGGTTTGGGGGCGGGGGAGCTCCAAGAGACCCAGTACTTC,CASGLGAGELQETQYF
TRBV19,TRBD1,TRBJ1-1,once,TGTGCCAGTAGTCCATGGGACAGGGGGTTAGCGGAAGCTTTCTTT,CASSPWDRGLAEAFF
TRBV6-5,.,TRBJ1-2,.,TGTGCCAGCAGAGAACAGGGTGGAGAGGGCTACACCTTC,CASREQGGEGYTF
TRBV11-2,.,TRBJ2-5,.,TGTGCCAGCAGCTTTACTAGTGAAGGGACCCAGTACTTC,CASSFTSEGTQYF
TRBV6-5,TRBD2,TRBJ2-1,.,TGTGCCAGCAGGATCCTAGCGGGGATCTACAATGAGCAGTTCTTC,CASRILAGIYNEQFF
TRBV5-1,TRBD1,TRBJ2-1,.,TGCGCCAGCTCCGGCGGGACAGGGGGATACAATGAGCAGTTCTTC,CASSGGTGGYNEQFF
TRBV2,TRBD2,TRBJ2-2,.,TGTGCCAGCAGAGTGGAGGGACTACTTACCGGGGAGCTGTTTTTT,CASRVEGLLTGELFF
TRBV7-2,.,TRBJ1-1,.,TGTGCCAGCAGCATCAGTTTCAGGGCGAACACTGAAGCTTTCTTT,CASSISFRANTEAFF
TRBV10-3,TRBD2,TRBJ2-7,.,TGTGCCATCAGTCTAGCGGGGCGTCCCGACGAGCAGTACTTC,CAISLAGRPDEQYF
TRBV7-8,.,TRBJ2-6,.,TGTGCCAGCAGCCTCCCCTCCTCTGGGGCCAACGTCCTGACTTTC,CASSLPSSGANVLTF
TRBV15,.,TRBJ1-1,.,TGTGCCACCAGCAGAGTTTATCTCCCCGGAGCTTTCTTT,CATSRVYLPGAFF
TRBV9,TRBD1,TRBJ2-1,.,TGTGCCAGCAGCGTAGGTGGGACAGGGTTGCACAATGAGCAGTTCTTC,CASSVGGTGLHNEQFF
TRBV5-4,.,TRBJ2-1,.,TGTGCCAGCAGCTTGGACAGGGCGCAATACAATGAGCAGTTCTTC,CASSLDRAQYNEQFF
TRBV5-4,TRBD2,TRBJ2-7,.,TGTGCCAGCAGCTTAACGCGGGAGTTTGACGAGCAGTACTTC,CASSLTREFDEQYF
TRBV30,.,TRBJ1-6,.,TGTGCCTGGAGTGTGGAGGGGAGGAGTTCACCCCTCCACTTT,CAWSVEGRSSPLHF
TRBV10-3,TRBD2,TRBJ2-3,.,TGTGCCATCAGGTTTAGCGGGGGGGCCACAGATACGCAGTATTTT,CAIRFSGGATDTQYF
TRBV7-8,TRBD1,TRBJ1-6,.,TGTGCCAGCAGCTTTTCCGACAGGGCCTATAATTCACCCCTCCACTTT,CASSFSDRAYNSPLHF
TRBV5-1,.,TRBJ2-4,.,TGCGCCAGCAGTCCGACGACAGGTGCCGGGAACATTCAGTACTTC,CASSPTTGAGNIQYF
TRBV7-9,.,TRBJ1-4,.,TGTGCCAGCAGCCTGCCAGGGGCGATAAATGAAAAACTGTTTTTT,CASSLPGAINEKLFF
TRBV7-9,TRBD2,TRBJ2-7,.,TGTTCCAGCAGCTCTCCAACTAGCGGGAGTAGCTACGAGCAGTACTTC,CSSSSPTSGSSYEQYF
TRBV5-6,TRBD2,TRBJ2-7,.,TGTGCCAGCAGCCCCGGACTAGAGGACGAGCAGTACTTC,CASSPGLEDEQYF
TRBV5-1,TRBD1,TRBJ2-2,once,TGCGCCAGCAGCTCGCGGACAGGGCTAAACACCGGGGAGCTGTTTTTT,CASSSRTGLNTGELFF
TRBV9,.,TRBJ1-3,.,TGTGCCAGCAGCCCTGTTCTCTCTGGAAACACCATATATTTT,CASSPVLSGNTIYF
TRBV28,.,TRBJ1-1,.,TGTGCCAGCAGTCACCCTCGGGGTGCTTTCTTT,CASSHPRGAFF
TRBV6-5,TRBD1,TRBJ2-7,few,TGTGCCAGCAGTTACTCCGGGACAGATCCCTACGAGCAGTACTTC,CASSYSGTDPYEQYF
TRBV7-2,TRBD2,TRBJ2-1,.,TGTGCCAGCAGCTTACTAGGACTAGCGGGAGGTTTCTCCTACAATGAGCAGTTCTTC,CASSLLGLAGGFSYNEQFF
TRBV7-3,TRBD1,TRBJ2-7,.,TGTGCCAGCAGCTTTGGGACAGGGGTCGAGCAGTACTTC,CASSFGTGVEQYF
TRBV30,.,TRBJ2-5,.,TGTGCCTGGAGTGGCAGACAAGAGACCCAGTACTTC,CAWSGRQETQYF
TRBV5-1,.,TRBJ1-1,.,TGCGCCAGCAGCCTTCCGGGACAAAACACTGAAGCTTTCTTT,CASSLPGQNTEAFF
TRBV4-3,.,TRBJ1-1,.,TGCGCCAGCAGCCAAGAAGCGGTGGGCACTGAAGCTTTCTTT,CASSQEAVGTEAFF
TRBV5-6,TRBD1,TRBJ1-5,.,TGTGCCAGCAGCCTCGGGACAGGGGTTAGCAATCAGCCCCAGCATTTT,CASSLGTGVSNQPQHF
TRBV5-6,TRBD2,TRBJ2-2,.,TGTGCCAGCAGCTTGATTCTAGCGGGGACCGGGGAGCTGTTTTTT,CASSLILAGTGELFF